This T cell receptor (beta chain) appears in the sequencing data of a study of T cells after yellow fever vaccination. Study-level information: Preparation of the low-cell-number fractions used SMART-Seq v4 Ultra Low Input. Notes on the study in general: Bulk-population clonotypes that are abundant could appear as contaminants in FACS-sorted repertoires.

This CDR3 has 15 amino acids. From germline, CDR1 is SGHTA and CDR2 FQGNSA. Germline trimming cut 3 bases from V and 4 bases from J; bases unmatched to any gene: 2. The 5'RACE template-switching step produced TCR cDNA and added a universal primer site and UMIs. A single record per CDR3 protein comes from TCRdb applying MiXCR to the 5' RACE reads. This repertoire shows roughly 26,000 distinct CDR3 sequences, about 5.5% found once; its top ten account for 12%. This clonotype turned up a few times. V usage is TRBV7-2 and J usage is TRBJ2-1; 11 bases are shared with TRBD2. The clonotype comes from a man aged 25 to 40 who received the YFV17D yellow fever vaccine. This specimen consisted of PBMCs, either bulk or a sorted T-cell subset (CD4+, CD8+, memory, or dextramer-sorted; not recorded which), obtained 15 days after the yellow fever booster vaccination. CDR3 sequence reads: CASSFTSGGYNEQFF. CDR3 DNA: TGTGCCAGCAGCTTCACTAGCGGGGGTTACAATGAGCAGTTCTTC.